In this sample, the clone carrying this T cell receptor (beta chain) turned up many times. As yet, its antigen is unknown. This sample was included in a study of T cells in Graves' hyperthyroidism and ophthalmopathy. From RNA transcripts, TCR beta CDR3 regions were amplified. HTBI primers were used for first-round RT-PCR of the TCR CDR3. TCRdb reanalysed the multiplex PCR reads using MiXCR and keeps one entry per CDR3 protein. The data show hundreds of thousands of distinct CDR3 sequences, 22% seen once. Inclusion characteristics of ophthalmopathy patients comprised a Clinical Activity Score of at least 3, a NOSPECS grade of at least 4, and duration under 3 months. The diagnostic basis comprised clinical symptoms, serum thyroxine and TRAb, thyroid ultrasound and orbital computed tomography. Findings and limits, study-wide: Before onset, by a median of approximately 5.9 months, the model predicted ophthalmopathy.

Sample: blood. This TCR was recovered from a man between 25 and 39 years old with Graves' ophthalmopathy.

The CDR3 region has the DNA TGTGCCAGCAGCTCTTGGGACAGATCATCCTACGAGCAGTACTTC. Translated: CASSSWDRSSYEQYF. J is TRBJ2-7 and V is TRBV7-2, with 7 positions matching TRBD1. Germline V gene sequence: CDR1 SGHTA, CDR2 FQGNSA. V lost 4 bases to trimming and J lost 1 base; unmatched junction nucleotides: 7. The CDR3 loop spans 15 amino acids.